Following are 26 T cell receptor beta chains from one sample sequenced in a study of T cells in Graves' hyperthyroidism and ophthalmopathy. Researchers amplified the TCR beta CDR3 regions from RNA transcripts. The HTBI primer set drove a first-round RT-PCR of the TCR CDR3. MiXCR was run by TCRdb on the multiplex PCR reads, yielding one entry per CDR3 protein. The data hold hundreds of thousands of distinct CDR3 sequences, with 20% to 25% observed a single time. The specimen was blood. The source of these receptors is a man aged 25 to 40 with Graves' ophthalmopathy.

Details on this clonotype: A much more abundant neighbour one base away suggests this may be a read error. V is TRBV6-1 and J is TRBJ1-1; 7 bases match TRBD1. Germline V gene data show CDR1 as MNHNS and CDR2 as SASEGT. The CDR3 contains 15 residues. The CDR3 DNA follows: TGTGCCAGCCGAACGGGACAGCAAAGGAACACTGAAACTTTCTTT. Translated: CASRTGQQRNTETFF.

In its sample, this clonotype was seen a few times. The V and J genes are TRBV20-1 and TRBJ1-3, with 8 bases matching TRBD1. Germline values: CDR1 DFQATT, CDR2 SNEGSKA (reference sequence). Trimming removed 3 bases from V and 6 bases from J; junction bases left unmatched: 4. The CDR3 has 13 residues. CDR3 sequence: CSASPTGANTIYF. In DNA form, the CDR3 reads TGCAGTGCTAGTCCGACAGGGGCAAACACCATATATTTT.

With regard to this clonotype: A junction end diverges from the germline sequence, so it may reflect a read error. The chain has TRBV5-1 and TRBJ2-5; 7 positions agree with TRBD2. The CDR3 is made up of 15 amino acids. CDR1 SGHRS and CDR2 YFSETQ come from the germline V gene. This CDR3 reads CASSQVRGGRETQYF. The CDR3 DNA is TGTGCCAGCAGCCAAGTGCGCGGGGGACGGGAGACCCAGTACTTC.

This clonotype was detected only a few times. V is TRBV6-2 or TRBV6-3 and J is TRBJ1-1; TRBD1 matches 7 bases. The V gene's germline CDR1 is MNHEY and CDR2 SVGEGT. The CDR3 length is 11 residues. V lost 7 bases to trimming and J lost 11 bases; unmatched junction nucleotides: 7. Here the CDR3 DNA reads TGTGCCAGCATAAAGGGGGCGCGGGCTTTCTTT. Its protein product is CASIKGARAFF.

The sample holds many counts of this clonotype. The chain uses TRBV11-2 and TRBJ1-1; D is undetermined. The CDR3 loop spans 12 amino acids. V was clipped by 0 bases and J by 10 bases, with 9 bases between them. Germline-derived CDR1 and CDR2 are SGHAT and FQNNGV. The CDR3 nucleotides read TGTGCCAGCAGCTTAGAGTACCACGCAGCTTTCTTT. It encodes CASSLEYHAAFF.

The genes are TRBV7-9 and TRBJ2-5; the match to TRBD2 covers 10 bases. Germline CDR1 reads SEHNR; CDR2 reads FQNEAQ (reference sequence). The V segment lost 0 bases and the J segment 2 bases; nucleotides outside the gene matches: 9. This CDR3 has 18 residues. Here the CDR3 reads CASSLALAGVKGQETQYF. The CDR3 bases are TGTGCCAGCAGCTTAGCCCTAGCGGGAGTGAAGGGTCAAGAGACCCAGTACTTC.

The chain is built from TRBV30 and TRBJ2-7, with D perhaps assigned TRBD1 or TRBD2 (5 bases each). Looked up from germline, CDR1 is GTSNPN and CDR2 is SVGIG (reference sequence). Trimming took 3 bases from V and 2 from J, leaving 17 bases between them. This CDR3 comprises 15 residues. The CDR3 protein is CAWSVLGDPAYEQYF. The CDR3, as DNA: TGTGCCTGGAGCGTACTAGGGGACCCAGCCTACGAGCAGTACTTC.

The chain links TRBV6-1 to TRBJ1-4, with D perhaps matching TRBD1 (6 bases). The CDR3 loop spans 18 amino acids. Per germline, CDR1 MNHNS and CDR2 SASEGT. The V gene lost 1 base and the J gene lost 6 bases, with 21 bases spanning the gap. CDR3 in amino acids: CASSEDLGARRWDEKLFF. The DNA of the CDR3 is TGTGCCAGCAGTGAAGATCTGGGGGCGCGGCGGTGGGATGAAAAACTGTTTTTT.

The V call is TRBV28, the J call TRBJ1-2; D is perhaps TRBD1 (5 bases). Deletions cut 1 base from V and 8 bases from J, with 11 bases between. CDR3 length: 13 residues. CDR1 is MDHEN and CDR2 is SYDVKM in the germline V gene. CDR3 sequence: CASSLLEGDGYTF. The DNA of the CDR3 is TGTGCCAGCAGTTTATTAGAAGGGGACGGCTACACCTTC.

The V call is TRBV7-6, the J call TRBJ2-5; D uncertain. The CDR3 runs to 15 residues. Germline assignment: CDR1 SGHVS and CDR2 FNYEAQ. V was shortened by 8 bases and J by 3 bases, with 19 bases between the two germline ends. Written as DNA, the CDR3 is TGTGCCAGCTCGCTTGACGTTCTTATAAAAGAGACCCAGTACTTC. Protein: CASSLDVLIKETQYF.

This clonotype was observed at least ten times. This CDR3 is CATVASGSPLHF. For the CDR3, the DNA is TGTGCCACCGTCGCTTCTGGTTCACCCCTCCACTTT. The chain is built from TRBV28 and TRBJ1-6; D remains unclear. V dropped 10 bases and J dropped 9 bases, with 13 bases sitting between them. The CDR3 is 12 amino acids. The V gene's germline CDR1 is MDHEN and CDR2 SYDVKM.

The sample holds a few counts of this clonotype. The rearrangement uses TRBV30 and TRBJ1-3, with D uncertain. Germline CDR1 GTSNPN, CDR2 SVGIG (reference sequence). Trimming left V 1 base short and J 3 bases short, with 13 bases between. CDR3 length equals 15 residues. The CDR3 DNA is TGTGCCTGGAGTGCAGGAATAAGGAGTGGAAACACCATATATTTT. Its translation: CAWSAGIRSGNTIYF.

This clonotype was counted between two and nine times. This chain links TRBV4-1 with TRBJ1-5; 7 nucleotides line up with TRBD1. The CDR3 runs to 17 residues. Germline-derived CDR1 and CDR2 are MGHRA and YSYEKL. V dropped 1 base and J dropped 4; count of bases not matched to a gene: 10. This CDR3 reads CASSQVGGDSGNQPQHF. CDR3 DNA: TGCGCCAGCAGCCAAGTAGGTGGGGACAGTGGGAATCAGCCCCAGCATTTT.

This clonotype is a singleton in its sample. A read error may explain this, as a much larger clone is one base away. The chain employs TRBV5-8 and TRBJ1-1; no firm D call. The CDR3 is 13 amino acids. Trimming cost V 2 bases and J 11 bases, with 16 bases left between them. Germline V CDR1 and CDR2: SGHTS, YDEGEE. The DNA for the CDR3 is TGTGCCAGCAGCTTAGGAGACGGTGCTGCTGCTTTCTTT. This encodes CASSLGDGAAAFF.

This clonotype was seen only a few times. The chain has TRBV20-1 and TRBJ1-2, with 7 bases identical to TRBD1. CDR1 and CDR2 (germline): DFQATT, SNEGSKA (reference sequence). V dropped 5 bases and J dropped 5; count of bases not matched to a gene: 5. There are 12 residues in the CDR3. This CDR3 reads CSAATGTYGYTF. The CDR3 DNA follows: TGCAGTGCTGCGACAGGGACTTATGGCTACACCTTC.

The V gene is TRBV20-1, the J gene TRBJ2-1, with D perhaps matching TRBD2 (5 bases). The CDR3 contains 14 residues. CDR1 and CDR2 (germline): DFQATT, SNEGSKA (reference sequence). Trimming removed 1 base at V and 1 base at J, with 8 bases between. The DNA for the CDR3 is TGCAGTGCTAGAGTACGGGGATCCTACAATGAGCAGTTCTTC. Encoded protein: CSARVRGSYNEQFF.

This clonotype occurred many times. The rearrangement joins TRBV20-1 to TRBJ2-1, with D possibly being TRBD1 (5 bases). Germline loops: CDR1 DFQATT, CDR2 SNEGSKA (reference sequence). V was trimmed by 6 bases and J by 7 bases, leaving 16 bases between them. This CDR3 has 13 residues. For the CDR3, the DNA is TGCAGTGCATGGGGCAGGGCTGTAAATGAGCAGTTCTTC. The encoded protein is CSAWGRAVNEQFF.

This chain joins TRBV28 and TRBJ2-3; TRBD1 might be the D (5 bases). The CDR3 length is 12 residues. Germline V gives CDR1 MDHEN, CDR2 SYDVKM. Trimming cost V 5 bases and J 11 bases, with 14 bases left between them. The CDR3 loop is CASSPGAQEQYF. The CDR3 DNA reads as TGTGCCAGCAGTCCAGGTGCACAGGAGCAGTATTTT.

The chain couples TRBV9 to TRBJ1-3; TRBD1 matches 9 bases. The length of the CDR3 is 17 residues. V shed 4 bases and J 0 bases; nucleotides not matched to a gene: 8. Germline CDR1 and CDR2: SGDLS and YYNGEE. CDR3 residues: CASSPSTGGYSGNTIYF. CDR3 sequence (DNA): TGTGCCAGCAGCCCCTCGACAGGGGGTTACTCTGGAAACACCATATATTTT.

This clonotype showed up many times. This chain joins TRBV6-1 and TRBJ1-2; possibly TRBD1 for D (5 bases). Germline CDR1 and CDR2: MNHNS and SASEGT. Trimming cost V 6 bases and J 8 bases, with 16 bases left between them. The CDR3 runs 13 residues. This chain's CDR3 is CASRAGISEGYTF. The DNA of the CDR3 is TGTGCCAGCAGAGCAGGGATTTCGGAAGGCTACACCTTC.

The chain carries TRBV20-1 and TRBJ1-2, with TRBD1 matching 8 bases. J gave up 3 bases and V 4 bases, and 1 base lay outside the gene matches. The CDR3 runs 12 residues. Germline V gene data show CDR1 as DFQATT and CDR2 as SNEGSKA (reference sequence). This CDR3 reads CSAIQGDYGYTF. In nucleotides, the CDR3 is TGCAGTGCTATACAGGGGGACTATGGCTACACCTTC.

The gene calls are TRBV5-4 and TRBJ1-6; no clear D. Germline lookup yields CDR1 SGHNT and CDR2 YYREEE (reference sequence). The germline V and J ends were trimmed by 3 bases and 5 bases, with 9 bases remaining between them. This CDR3 region has 14 residues. Here the CDR3 reads CASSYGRDNSPLHF. The CDR3 region has the DNA TGTGCCAGCAGCTACGGACGGGATAATTCACCCCTCCACTTT.

The chain combines TRBV10-3 with TRBJ2-3; the match to TRBD2 covers 11 bases. Germline lookup yields CDR1 ENHRY and CDR2 SYGVKD. V dropped 6 bases and J dropped 2; count of bases not matched to a gene: 4. The CDR3 contains 15 residues. The chain's CDR3 is CAISGTSGTTDTQYF. CDR3 coding DNA: TGTGCCATCAGCGGGACTAGCGGTACCACAGATACGCAGTATTTT.

This clonotype was found many times. The chain recombines TRBV11-2 with TRBJ1-1, with D possibly being TRBD1 (5 bases). Trimming cost V 5 bases and J 0 bases, with 16 bases left between them. The CDR3 length is 16 residues. Looked up from germline, CDR1 is SGHAT and CDR2 is FQNNGV. The CDR3 protein is CASSTTDSSLNTEAFF. The CDR3 nucleotides read TGTGCCAGCAGCACGACTGACAGTTCATTGAACACTGAAGCTTTCTTT.

The chain carries TRBV29-1 and TRBJ2-5; D is unresolved. The germline CDR1 and CDR2 sequences are SQVTM and ANQGSEA. The CDR3 is made up of 12 amino acids. Trimming shortened V by 4 bases and J by 1 base, and 7 bases separated the two germline ends. CDR3 sequence (DNA): TGCAGCGTTGGACCGTCCCAAGAGACCCAGTACTTC. Its protein is CSVGPSQETQYF.

This clonotype appeared a few times. This chain links TRBV5-1 with TRBJ2-4, with 9 bases identical to TRBD1. Germline lookup yields CDR1 SGHRS and CDR2 YFSETQ. The J segment lost 8 bases and the V segment lost 4 bases, leaving 7 bases of the junction unmatched. The CDR3 length is 14 residues. The CDR3 spells CASSKGDRADIQYF. Written as DNA, the CDR3 is TGCGCCAGCAGCAAGGGGGACAGGGCGGACATTCAGTACTTC.